Shown below are 17 T cell receptor beta chains from a single sample sequenced in a study of blood T cell repertoires in COVID-19. Assay used: immunoSEQ multiplex PCR; TCRdb lists only in-frame clones, some missing. Of about 230,000 clones in the sample, more than 75% were seen once. Sequenced input: peripheral blood. All receptors derive from a middle-aged man with acute or convalescent COVID-19.

The rearrangement uses TRBV28 and TRBJ1-1; D is ambiguous. The CDR3 is made up of 11 amino acids. CDR1 MDHEN and CDR2 SYDVKM come from the germline V gene. Trimming took 7 bases from V and 0 from J, leaving 3 bases between them. As DNA, the CDR3 is TGTGCCAGCATCGTGAACACTGAAGCTTTCTTT. Its protein is CASIVNTEAFF.

This clone was recorded a few times. V and J are TRBV18 and TRBJ2-4, with 7 nucleotides matching TRBD2. This CDR3 region has 16 residues. V dropped 1 base and J dropped 1; count of bases not matched to a gene: 4. Germline V lookup: CDR1 KGHSH, CDR2 LQKENI. CDR3 protein: CASSPQGTMAKNIQYF. CDR3 bases: TGTGCCAGCTCACCACAGGGGACTATGGCCAAAAACATTCAGTACTTC.

The V gene is TRBV7-3, the J gene TRBJ1-1; the D is unclear. Germline CDR1 reads SGHTA; CDR2 reads FQGTGA. The V gene lost 2 bases and the J gene lost 4 bases, with 8 bases spanning the gap. The CDR3 extends over 13 amino acids. The CDR3 loop is CASSLERGTEAFF. CDR3 DNA: TGTGCCAGCAGCTTAGAAAGAGGCACTGAAGCTTTCTTT. The full variable domain, in which reference TRBV7-3 and TRBJ1-1 provide the parts outside the CDR3, is GAGVSQTPSNKVTEKGKYVELRCDPISGHTALYWYRQSLGQGPEFLIYFQGTGAADDSGLPNDRFFAVRPEGSVSTLKIQRTERGDSAVYLCASSLERGTEAFFGQGTRLTVV.

There are a few counts of this clone. The chain couples TRBV9 to TRBJ2-2; TRBD1 matches 9 bases. Looked up from germline, CDR1 is SGDLS and CDR2 is YYNGEE. The length of the CDR3 is 15 residues. V dropped 4 bases and J dropped 3; count of bases not matched to a gene: 4. CDR3 sequence: CASSRRDRDTGELFF. The DNA for the CDR3 is TGTGCCAGCAGCCGGCGGGACAGGGACACCGGGGAGCTGTTTTTT. Filled out from reference TRBV9 and TRBJ2-2, the complete variable domain reads DSGVTQTPKHLITATGQRVTLRCSPRSGDLSVYWYQQSLDQGLQFLIQYYNGEERAKGNILERFSAQQFPDLHSELNLSSLELGDSALYFCASSRRDRDTGELFFGEGSRLTVL.

V gene TRBV24-1 combines with J gene TRBJ2-1, with 9 bases identical to TRBD1. Trimming cost V 6 bases and J 6 bases; bases outside gene matches: 8. The V gene's germline CDR1 is KGHDR and CDR2 SFDVKD. This CDR3 is 15 amino acids long. The CDR3 sequence is CATSSRDRVTNEQFF. DNA of the CDR3: TGTGCCACCAGTTCCCGGGACAGGGTTACCAATGAGCAGTTCTTC.

The CDR3 sequence: CASASGGTVNTGELFF. For the CDR3, the DNA is TGTGCTAGTGCTTCGGGGGGGACAGTGAACACCGGGGAGCTGTTTTTT. This rearrangement joins TRBV12-5 to TRBJ2-2; a possible D gene is TRBD2 (8 bases). CDR1 and CDR2 (germline): LGHNT, FRNRAP. V lost 7 bases and J 1 base, leaving 16 bases between the germline ends. The CDR3 is made up of 16 amino acids.

On this clone: At the DNA level, this CDR3 is encoded by other sequences in the same sample as well. This chain joins TRBV2 and TRBJ1-1; 7 bases match TRBD1. After removal of 6 bases from V and 2 bases from J, the junction contained 3 bases not matched to a gene. The CDR3 sequence is 13 residues long. Germline V gene sequence: CDR1 SNHLY, CDR2 FYNNEI. For the CDR3, the DNA is TGTGCCAGCAGCCGACAGGGAAACACTGAAGCTTTCTTT. This encodes CASSRQGNTEAFF.

CDR3 in DNA: TGTGCCAGCAGCTTGCAGGGAAGTACCGGGGAGCTGTTTTTT. Protein: CASSLQGSTGELFF. This chain uses TRBV7-2 with TRBJ2-2, with D possibly TRBD1 on 5 matching bases. The ends were cut back, 3 bases at V and 5 bases at J, with 10 bases in the middle. The CDR3 loop spans 14 amino acids. Germline CDR1 SGHTA, CDR2 FQGNSA. The full variable domain, completed using reference TRBV7-2 and TRBJ2-2, is GAGVSQSPSNKVTEKGKDVELRCDPISGHTALYWYRQSLGQGLEFLIYFQGNSAPDKSGLPSDRFSAERTGGSVSTLTIQRTQQEDSAVYLCASSLQGSTGELFFGEGSRLTVL.

The rearrangement links TRBV12-3 or TRBV12-4 to TRBJ1-4, with a possible D match to TRBD1 (6 bases). The CDR3 is 13 residues long. Trimming took 7 bases from V and 8 from J, leaving 14 bases between them. CDR3 sequence reads: CASMFRGEEKLFF. The CDR3 DNA reads as TGTGCCAGCATGTTCAGGGGAGAAGAAAAACTGTTTTTT.

The gene calls are TRBV29-1 and TRBJ1-4; 8 bases match TRBD1. Germline-derived CDR1 and CDR2 are SQVTM and ANQGSEA. The CDR3 loop spans 13 amino acids. V was clipped by 6 bases and J by 8 bases; unmatched bases: 8. CDR3 sequence reads: CSVGQGKGEKLFF. The DNA for the CDR3 is TGCAGCGTCGGACAGGGTAAAGGGGAAAAACTGTTTTTT. Complete variable domain (other parts from reference TRBV29-1 and TRBJ1-4): SAVISQKPSRDICQRGTSLTIQCQVDSQVTMMFWYRQQPGQSLTLIATANQGSEATYESGFVIDKFPISRPNLTFSTLTVSNMSPEDSSIYLCSVGQGKGEKLFFGSGTQLSVL.

This chain uses TRBV18 with TRBJ2-3; a weak D match, TRBD2 (6 bases). The V gene lost 2 bases and the J gene lost 0 bases, with 15 bases spanning the gap. Germline assignment: CDR1 KGHSH and CDR2 LQKENI. The CDR3 is made up of 17 amino acids. The chain's CDR3 is CASSPSTGGASTDTQYF. CDR3 DNA sequence: TGTGCCAGCTCACCAAGCACTGGCGGGGCTAGCACAGATACGCAGTATTTT.

This chain uses TRBV2 with TRBJ2-7; 8 bases agree with TRBD2. V dropped 6 bases and J dropped 0; count of bases not matched to a gene: 1. The CDR3 sequence is 13 residues long. In germline, CDR1 is SNHLY, CDR2 FYNNEI. CDR3 bases: TGTGCCAGCAGCAGCGGGGGCTCCTACGAGCAGTACTTC. Translation: CASSSGGSYEQYF. Filled out from reference TRBV2 and TRBJ2-7, the complete variable domain reads EPEVTQTPSHQVTQMGQEVILRCVPISNHLYFYWYRQILGQKVEFLVSFYNNEISEKSEIFDDQFSVERPDGSNFTLKIRSTKLEDSAMYFCASSSGGSYEQYFGPGTRLTVT.

This clone occurred once. V is TRBV5-1 and J is TRBJ2-7; TRBD1 agrees at 9 bases. V was pared by 4 bases and J by 4 bases, with 6 bases of the junction left unmatched. This CDR3 is built from 14 residues. Germline CDR1 is SGHRS and CDR2 is YFSETQ. Here the CDR3 reads CASSGSQGAYEQYF. The CDR3, as DNA: TGCGCCAGCAGCGGATCACAGGGGGCGTACGAGCAGTACTTC.

This clone was counted a few times. The chain combines TRBV29-1 with TRBJ1-2; D not certain. The CDR3 contains 14 residues. Trimming removed 3 bases from V and 4 bases from J, with 15 bases in between. Per germline, CDR1 SQVTM and CDR2 ANQGSEA. The CDR3 nucleotides are TGCAGCGTTGATCAGGATGAGCAGGCCTATGGCTACACCTTC. Amino acid sequence: CSVDQDEQAYGYTF.

The V and J genes are TRBV2 and TRBJ1-2, with a possible D match to TRBD1 (6 bases). This CDR3 region has 15 residues. CDR1 SNHLY and CDR2 FYNNEI come from the germline V gene. V gave up 6 bases and J gave up 3 bases, with 17 bases separating them. DNA for the CDR3: TGTGCCAGCAGCCTTAACAGGGCCGGTGACTATGGCTACACCTTC. It yields the protein CASSLNRAGDYGYTF.

V is TRBV7-8 and J is TRBJ2-7, with no clear D. This CDR3 has 13 residues. From germline, CDR1 is SGHVS and CDR2 FQNEAQ. The V gene lost 4 bases and the J gene lost 2 bases, with 9 bases spanning the gap. The DNA for the CDR3 is TGTGCCAGCAGCTCTGACACGACCTACGAGCAGTACTTC. As protein: CASSSDTTYEQYF.

The chain has TRBV6-5 and TRBJ1-2, with 12 bases identical to TRBD1. This CDR3 is 13 amino acids long. Trimming removed 7 bases from V and 7 bases from J; junction bases left unmatched: 4. Germline CDR1 and CDR2: MNHEY and SVGAGI. CDR3 loop: CASTGTGGPGYTF. The CDR3 DNA reads as TGTGCCAGCACCGGGACAGGGGGCCCTGGCTACACCTTC.